The 19 T cell receptor beta chains below come from one sample, sequenced in a study of PD-L1 blockade in urothelial cancer. The assay was immunoSEQ multiplex PCR, and TCRdb's table has in-frame clones only and misses some. The sample holds around 70,000 clones, 85% to 90% seen once. Time point in this sample: pretreatment peripheral blood. This material consisted of PBMCs, taken around atezolizumab (anti-PD-L1) treatment. The receptors were gathered from a man aged 70-80 years with urothelial cancer.

The chain combines TRBV2 with TRBJ2-7; tentatively, D is TRBD1 (6 bases). The CDR3 is 14 residues long. V was pared by 8 bases and J by 2 bases, with 16 bases between. Germline CDR1 reads SNHLY; CDR2 reads FYNNEI. The CDR3 coding sequence is TGTGCCAGCGGACGACGGGACAAGCCCTACGAGCAGTACTTC. This sequence encodes CASGRRDKPYEQYF.

V gene TRBV10-3 combines with J gene TRBJ2-5; D unresolved. V lost 3 bases and J 3 bases, leaving 8 bases between the germline ends. The CDR3 spans 13 residues. Germline lookup yields CDR1 ENHRY and CDR2 SYGVKD. Written as DNA, the CDR3 is TGTGCCATCAGTGACCTCCCGGAAGAGACCCAGTACTTC. Protein: CAISDLPEETQYF.

This clone was recorded only once. The V and J genes are TRBV10-3 and TRBJ2-5; D is perhaps TRBD2 (6 bases). With 2 bases removed from V and 1 base from J, the gap between germline ends came to 14 bases. Germline CDR1 and CDR2: ENHRY and SYGVKD. This CDR3 comprises 16 residues. This CDR3 reads CAISEGSGATQETQYF. The CDR3 DNA is TGTGCCATCAGTGAGGGTAGCGGAGCTACCCAAGAGACCCAGTACTTC.

The chain carries TRBV5-1 and TRBJ2-4; 7 positions agree with TRBD2. Trimming cost V 0 bases and J 12 bases; bases outside gene matches: 3. Germline V gives CDR1 SGHRS, CDR2 YFSETQ. The CDR3 is made up of 12 amino acids. The chain's CDR3 is CASSLEGRDQYF. In DNA form, the CDR3 reads TGCGCCAGCAGCTTGGAGGGGAGGGATCAGTACTTC.

This clone appeared once. The chain is built from TRBV10-3 and TRBJ2-1, with D tentatively TRBD1 (7 bases). Trimming shortened V by 6 bases and J by 9 bases, and 12 bases separated the two germline ends. CDR3 length equals 12 residues. Germline V gives CDR1 ENHRY, CDR2 SYGVKD. The CDR3: CAISGTAGEQFF. In DNA form, the CDR3 reads TGTGCCATCAGCGGGACAGCGGGTGAGCAGTTCTTC.

The chain employs TRBV18 and TRBJ2-7, with D possibly matching TRBD1 (7 bases). V lost 3 bases and J lost 3, with 9 bases in between. Germline loops: CDR1 KGHSH, CDR2 LQKENI. This CDR3 has 13 residues. CDR3 in amino acids: CASSPRGDYEQYF. DNA for the CDR3: TGTGCCAGCTCACCCAGGGGGGACTACGAGCAGTACTTC.

This chain connects TRBV2 to TRBJ2-3, with TRBD2 matching 9 bases. J gave up 2 bases and V 4 bases, and 10 bases lay outside the gene matches. This CDR3 contains 17 residues. CDR1 and CDR2 (germline): SNHLY, FYNNEI. CDR3: CASSAGLTSGFTDTQYF. CDR3 DNA: TGTGCCAGCAGTGCTGGATTGACTAGCGGATTCACAGATACGCAGTATTTT. The entire variable domain, with the rest obtained from reference TRBV2 and TRBJ2-3, is as follows: EPEVTQTPSHQVTQMGQEVILRCVPISNHLYFYWYRQILGQKVEFLVSFYNNEISEKSEIFDDQFSVERPDGSNFTLKIRSTKLEDSAMYFCASSAGLTSGFTDTQYFGPGTRLTVL.

The chain joins TRBV5-1 to TRBJ2-5, with D perhaps TRBD2 (5 bases). CDR3 length: 14 amino acids. V was cut by 2 bases and J by 4 bases, with 12 bases left in between. Looked up from germline, CDR1 is SGHRS and CDR2 is YFSETQ. This CDR3 reads CASSLVGGRETQYF. The CDR3 DNA follows: TGCGCCAGCAGCTTAGTGGGCGGGCGAGAGACCCAGTACTTC.

The chain recombines TRBV10-3 with TRBJ1-2; 9 bases line up with TRBD1. The V gene's germline CDR1 is ENHRY and CDR2 SYGVKD. Unmatched junction bases numbered 4, after V lost 6 bases and J lost 8 bases. This CDR3 comprises 12 residues. Here the CDR3 reads CAISRDRVGYTF. As DNA, the CDR3 is TGTGCCATCAGCCGGGACAGGGTCGGCTACACCTTC.

The chain carries TRBV7-3 and TRBJ2-3; possibly TRBD1 for D (5 bases). CDR1 and CDR2 from the germline V gene are SGHTA and FQGTGA. The CDR3 is 14 residues long. V lost 3 bases, J lost 9 bases, and 16 bases lay in between. The DNA for the CDR3 is TGTGCCAGCAGCTTGTCTCATGGGGCTGAGACGCAGTATTTT. Its translation is CASSLSHGAETQYF.

Within the sample, this clone is medium-sized (0.01 to 0.1%). This chain links TRBV5-6 with TRBJ2-1, with TRBD2 matching 15 bases. Trimming removed 5 bases from V and 2 bases from J; junction bases left unmatched: 8. CDR1 and CDR2 from the germline V gene are SGHDT and YYEEEE. The CDR3 extends over 18 amino acids. Here the CDR3 reads CASSFGLAGGGPYNEQFF. The CDR3 bases are TGTGCCAGCAGTTTTGGACTAGCGGGAGGGGGACCCTACAATGAGCAGTTCTTC.

The rearrangement joins TRBV5-5 to TRBJ2-1; possibly TRBD2 for D (5 bases). Trimming took off 3 bases at V and 7 bases at J, with 17 bases between the two ends. Germline V CDR1 and CDR2: SGHKS, YYEKEE (reference sequence). The length of the CDR3 is 15 residues. CDR3 residues: CASSSHDSPGNEQFF. The CDR3 DNA is TGTGCCAGCAGCTCTCACGACTCCCCGGGGAATGAGCAGTTCTTC.

The J gene is TRBJ1-1, the V gene TRBV4-1; the match to TRBD1 covers 10 bases. The CDR3 has 15 amino acids. V trimming: 4 bases; J trimming: 5 bases; junction bases outside the gene matches: 7. Germline values: CDR1 MGHRA, CDR2 YSYEKL. CDR3 sequence reads: CASSRSDRGRTEAFF. CDR3 bases: TGCGCCAGCAGCCGGAGTGACAGGGGGCGGACTGAAGCTTTCTTT.

V usage is TRBV7-8 and J usage is TRBJ2-2; 8 positions match TRBD2. Germline lookup yields CDR1 SGHVS and CDR2 FQNEAQ. V dropped 1 base and J dropped 4; count of bases not matched to a gene: 11. The CDR3 spans 18 residues. The CDR3 coding sequence is TGTGCCAGCAGCTTAGTCGGTCCAGGGCTAGCGGGCACCGGGGAGCTGTTTTTT. As protein: CASSLVGPGLAGTGELFF.

This clone was recorded only once. The V call is TRBV27, the J call TRBJ1-1; D is unclear. Germline V gene data show CDR1 as MNHEY and CDR2 as SMNVEV (reference sequence). V was cut by 5 bases and J by 2 bases, with 12 bases left in between. The CDR3 is 14 residues long. DNA for the CDR3: TGTGCCAGCAGTATTACAGCTGTCAACACTGAAGCTTTCTTT. This gives the protein CASSITAVNTEAFF.

The chain recombines TRBV15 with TRBJ2-1; D possibly corresponds to TRBD1 (5 bases). Germline V lookup: CDR1 LNHNV, CDR2 YYDKDF (reference sequence). The CDR3 runs to 15 residues. Trimming took off 0 bases at V and 10 bases at J, with 16 bases between the two ends. DNA for the CDR3: TGTGCCACCAGCAGAGAAAGGGCAGGGCTCCTCGAGCAGTTCTTC. It yields the protein CATSRERAGLLEQFF. The variable domain in full, completed from reference TRBV15 and TRBJ2-1, reads DAMVIQNPRYQVTQFGKPVTLSCSQTLNHNVMYWYQQKSSQAPKLLFHYYDKDFNNEADTPDNFQSRRPNTSFCFLDIRSPGLGDTAMYLCATSRERAGLLEQFFGPGTRLTVL.

The chain carries TRBV14 and TRBJ1-1, with D possibly being TRBD1 (5 bases). V was cut by 4 bases and J by 5 bases, with 17 bases left in between. Germline-derived CDR1 and CDR2 are SGHDN and FVKESK. CDR3 length: 15 amino acids. CDR3 DNA: TGTGCCAGCAGCCTAAATGCGGGGCAGAGGACTGAAGCTTTCTTT. Translation: CASSLNAGQRTEAFF.

This chain uses TRBV6-5 with TRBJ2-1, with TRBD1 as a possible D gene (7 bases). The CDR3 runs to 14 residues. V was shortened by 5 bases and J by 9 bases, with 17 bases between the two germline ends. CDR1 and CDR2 (germline): MNHEY, SVGAGI. CDR3: CASSKFGRGAEQFF. The CDR3 DNA reads TGTGCCAGCAGTAAATTCGGCAGGGGGGCTGAGCAGTTCTTC.

The chain links TRBV25-1 to TRBJ1-2; 10 nucleotides match TRBD1. The CDR3 has 14 residues. V trimming: 4 bases; J trimming: 7 bases; junction bases outside the gene matches: 6. Per germline, CDR1 MGHDK and CDR2 SYGVNS. CDR3: CASSAVGTGAGYTF. The DNA for the CDR3 is TGTGCCAGCAGTGCGGTTGGGACAGGGGCTGGCTACACCTTC.